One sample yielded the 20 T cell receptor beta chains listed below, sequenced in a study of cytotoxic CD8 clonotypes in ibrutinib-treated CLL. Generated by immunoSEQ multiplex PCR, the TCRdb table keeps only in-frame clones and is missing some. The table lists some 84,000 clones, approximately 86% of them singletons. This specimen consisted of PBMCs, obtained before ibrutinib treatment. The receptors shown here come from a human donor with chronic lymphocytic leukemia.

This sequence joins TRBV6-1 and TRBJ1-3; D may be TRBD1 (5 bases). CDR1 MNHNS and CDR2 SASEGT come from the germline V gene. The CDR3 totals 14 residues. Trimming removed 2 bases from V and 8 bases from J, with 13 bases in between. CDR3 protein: CASSERVGGDTIYF. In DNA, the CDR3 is TGTGCCAGCAGTGAAAGGGTCGGGGGTGACACCATATATTTT.

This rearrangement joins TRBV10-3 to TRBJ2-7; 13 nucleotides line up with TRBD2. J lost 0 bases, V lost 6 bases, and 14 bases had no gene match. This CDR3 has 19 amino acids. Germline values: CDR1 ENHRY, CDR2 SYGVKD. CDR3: CAIRKSPGLAGSSSYEQYF. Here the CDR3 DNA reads TGTGCCATCAGAAAATCCCCGGGACTAGCGGGATCTAGCTCCTACGAGCAGTACTTC.

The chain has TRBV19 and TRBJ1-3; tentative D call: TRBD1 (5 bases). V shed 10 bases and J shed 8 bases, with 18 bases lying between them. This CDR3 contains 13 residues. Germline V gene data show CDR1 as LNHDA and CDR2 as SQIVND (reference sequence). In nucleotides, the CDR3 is TGTGCCACCCAGACAATCGGCAGGGACACCATATATTTT. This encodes CATQTIGRDTIYF.

CDR3 loop: CASLGRASGRQQFF. The DNA of the CDR3 is TGTGCCAGCCTGGGAAGGGCTAGCGGGAGACAACAGTTCTTC. The rearrangement joins TRBV5-6 to TRBJ2-1, with TRBD2 matching over 10 bases. With 7 bases clipped from V and 13 bases from J, the junction kept 14 bases outside the gene matches. The CDR3 consists of 14 residues. Germline V lookup: CDR1 SGHDT, CDR2 YYEEEE.

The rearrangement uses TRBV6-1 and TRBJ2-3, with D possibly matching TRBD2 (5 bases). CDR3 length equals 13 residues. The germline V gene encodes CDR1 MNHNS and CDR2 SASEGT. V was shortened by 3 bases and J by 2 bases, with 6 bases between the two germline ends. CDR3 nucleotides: TGTGCCAGCAGTGAGAGGGTCACAGATACGCAGTATTTT. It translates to CASSERVTDTQYF.

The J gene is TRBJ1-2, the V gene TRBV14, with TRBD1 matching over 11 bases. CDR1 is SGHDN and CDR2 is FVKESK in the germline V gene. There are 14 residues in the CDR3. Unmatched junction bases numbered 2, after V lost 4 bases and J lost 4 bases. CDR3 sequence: CASSPGTGGYGYTF. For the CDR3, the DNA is TGTGCCAGCAGCCCCGGGACAGGGGGCTATGGCTACACCTTC.

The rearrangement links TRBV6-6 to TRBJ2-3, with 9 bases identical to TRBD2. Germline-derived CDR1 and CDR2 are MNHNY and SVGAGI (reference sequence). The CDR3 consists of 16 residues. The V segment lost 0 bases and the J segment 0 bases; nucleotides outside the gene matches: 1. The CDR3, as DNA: TGTGCCAGCAGTTACTCGGCGGGAGGGAGCACAGATACGCAGTATTTT. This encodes CASSYSAGGSTDTQYF.

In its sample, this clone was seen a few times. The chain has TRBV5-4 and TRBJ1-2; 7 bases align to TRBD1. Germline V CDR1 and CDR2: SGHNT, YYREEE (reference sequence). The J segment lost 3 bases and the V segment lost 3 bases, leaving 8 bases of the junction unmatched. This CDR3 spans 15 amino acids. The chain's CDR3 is CASSSGWDSYYGYTF. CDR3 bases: TGTGCCAGCAGCTCCGGATGGGACAGCTACTATGGCTACACCTTC.

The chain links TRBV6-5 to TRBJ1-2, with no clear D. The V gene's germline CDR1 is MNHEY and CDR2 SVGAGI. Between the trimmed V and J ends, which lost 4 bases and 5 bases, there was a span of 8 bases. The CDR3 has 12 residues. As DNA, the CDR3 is TGTGCCAGCAGTTTCAAGGGTTATGGCTACACCTTC. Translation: CASSFKGYGYTF.

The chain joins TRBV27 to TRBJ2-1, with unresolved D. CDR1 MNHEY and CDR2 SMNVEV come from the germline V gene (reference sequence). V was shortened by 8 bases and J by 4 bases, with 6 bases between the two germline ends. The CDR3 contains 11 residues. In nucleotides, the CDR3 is TGTGCCAGCGGGTGGTACAATGAGCAGTTCTTC. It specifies CASGWYNEQFF.

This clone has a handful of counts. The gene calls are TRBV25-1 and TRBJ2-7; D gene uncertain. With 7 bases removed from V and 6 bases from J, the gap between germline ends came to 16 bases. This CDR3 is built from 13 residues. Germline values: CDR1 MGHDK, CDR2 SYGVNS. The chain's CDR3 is CASIGDWGFEQYF. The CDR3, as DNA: TGTGCCAGCATTGGTGACTGGGGATTCGAGCAGTACTTC.

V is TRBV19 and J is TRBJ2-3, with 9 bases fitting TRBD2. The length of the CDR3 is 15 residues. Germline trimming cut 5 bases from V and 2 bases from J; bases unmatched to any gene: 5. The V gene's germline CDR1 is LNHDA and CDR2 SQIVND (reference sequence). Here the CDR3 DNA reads TGTGCCAGTAGTGGGGGACTAGCAGCCACAGATACGCAGTATTTT. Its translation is CASSGGLAATDTQYF.

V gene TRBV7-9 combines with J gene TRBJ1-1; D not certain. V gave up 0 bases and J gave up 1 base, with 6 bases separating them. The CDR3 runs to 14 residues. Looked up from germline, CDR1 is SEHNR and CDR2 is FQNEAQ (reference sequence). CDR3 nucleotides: TGTGCCAGCAGCTTAGCGGTGGGGAACACTGAAGCTTTCTTT. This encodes CASSLAVGNTEAFF. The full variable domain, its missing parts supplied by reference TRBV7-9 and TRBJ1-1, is DTGVSQNPRHKITKRGQNVTFRCDPISEHNRLYWYRQTLGQGPEFLTYFQNEAQLEKSRLLSDRFSAERPKGSFSTLEIQRTEQGDSAMYLCASSLAVGNTEAFFGQGTRLTVV.

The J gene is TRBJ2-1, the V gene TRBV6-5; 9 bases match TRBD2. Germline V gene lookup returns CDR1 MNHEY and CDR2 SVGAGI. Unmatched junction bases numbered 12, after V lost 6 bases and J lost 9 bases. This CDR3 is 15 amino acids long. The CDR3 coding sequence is TGTGCCAGCAGACCCCGACTAGCGCGGGAGGGTGAGCAGTTCTTC. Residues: CASRPRLAREGEQFF.

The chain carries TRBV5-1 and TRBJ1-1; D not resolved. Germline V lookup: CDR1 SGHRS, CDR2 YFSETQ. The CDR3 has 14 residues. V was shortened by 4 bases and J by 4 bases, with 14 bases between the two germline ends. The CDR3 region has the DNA TGCGCCAGCAGCACGCCTCTTGCGGGCACTGAAGCTTTCTTT. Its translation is CASSTPLAGTEAFF.

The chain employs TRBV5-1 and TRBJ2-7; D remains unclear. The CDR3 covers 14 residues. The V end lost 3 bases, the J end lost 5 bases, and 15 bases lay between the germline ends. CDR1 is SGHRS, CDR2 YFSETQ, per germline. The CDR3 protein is CASSWDEPDDEQYF. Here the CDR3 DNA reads TGCGCCAGCAGCTGGGATGAGCCAGACGACGAGCAGTACTTC.

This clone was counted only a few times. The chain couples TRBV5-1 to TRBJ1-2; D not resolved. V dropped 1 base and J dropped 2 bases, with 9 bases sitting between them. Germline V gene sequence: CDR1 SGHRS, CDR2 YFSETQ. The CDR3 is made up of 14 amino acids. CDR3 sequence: CASSLSAVNYGYTF. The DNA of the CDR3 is TGCGCCAGCAGCTTGTCCGCAGTAAACTATGGCTACACCTTC.

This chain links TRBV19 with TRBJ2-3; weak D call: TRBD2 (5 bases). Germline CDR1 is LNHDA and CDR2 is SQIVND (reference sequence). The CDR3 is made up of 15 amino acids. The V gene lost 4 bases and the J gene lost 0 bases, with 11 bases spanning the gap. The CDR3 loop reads CASSTDSTSTDTQYF. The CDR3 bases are TGTGCCAGTAGTACGGACTCAACTAGCACAGATACGCAGTATTTT.

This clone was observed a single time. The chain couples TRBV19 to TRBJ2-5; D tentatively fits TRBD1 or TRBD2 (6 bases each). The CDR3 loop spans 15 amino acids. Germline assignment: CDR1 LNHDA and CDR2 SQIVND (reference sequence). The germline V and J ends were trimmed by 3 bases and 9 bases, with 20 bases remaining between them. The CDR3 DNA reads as TGTGCCAGTAGTATGGAGTACGGGCGGGACAAGTCCCAGTACTTC. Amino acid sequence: CASSMEYGRDKSQYF.

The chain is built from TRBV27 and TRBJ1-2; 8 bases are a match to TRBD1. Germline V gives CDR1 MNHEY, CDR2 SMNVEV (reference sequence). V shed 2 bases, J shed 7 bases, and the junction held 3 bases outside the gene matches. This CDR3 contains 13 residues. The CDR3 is CASSLGQGGGYTF. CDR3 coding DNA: TGTGCCAGCAGTTTAGGACAGGGAGGTGGCTACACCTTC.